This T cell receptor (beta chain) derives from a study of shared clonotypes between healthy human individuals. Study conclusions and caveats: The generation probabilities recorded for non-shared clonotypes fell below those of clonotypes shared by all four donors. What naive subsets generally showed was a larger estimated richness than memory subsets showed.

The CDR3 has 16 residues. V dropped 2 bases and J dropped 1; count of bases not matched to a gene: 6. CDR1 and CDR2 from the germline V gene are MNHEY and SVGAGI. CD8 cells classed as naive were CD45RO-negative and positively selected for CCR7, excluding terminally differentiated effector memory CD45RA+ cells. Regarding this clone: Its antigen is currently unknown.

Clones were sequenced by immunoSEQ multiplex PCR, and TCRdb holds only the in-frame ones, with some missing. Of about 2.2 million clones listed, 93% are singletons. This TCR came from a man aged 18 to 30 in good health. Some clones in this sample may be carry-over from other donors' samples. The chain recombines TRBV6-5 with TRBJ2-5, with 8 bases fitting TRBD2. The sample was naive CD8+ T cells from PBMCs. The CDR3 loop is CASSYHLAGFQETQYF. As DNA, the CDR3 is TGTGCCAGCAGTTACCACTTAGCGGGGTTCCAAGAGACCCAGTACTTC.